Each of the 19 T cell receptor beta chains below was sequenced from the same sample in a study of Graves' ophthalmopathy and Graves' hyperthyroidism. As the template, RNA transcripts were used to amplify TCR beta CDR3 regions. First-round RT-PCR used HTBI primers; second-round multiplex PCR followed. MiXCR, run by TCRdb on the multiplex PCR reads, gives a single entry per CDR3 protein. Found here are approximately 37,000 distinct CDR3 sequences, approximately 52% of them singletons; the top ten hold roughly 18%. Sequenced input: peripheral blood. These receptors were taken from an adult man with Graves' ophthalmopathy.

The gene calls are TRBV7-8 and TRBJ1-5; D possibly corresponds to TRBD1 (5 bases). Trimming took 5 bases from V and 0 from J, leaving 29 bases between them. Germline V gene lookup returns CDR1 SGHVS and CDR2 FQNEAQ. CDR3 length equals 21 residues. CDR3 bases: TGTGCCAGCAGCCCCCCGGCCGGGACTAAAAAGGAGGACGATAGCAATCAGCCCCAGCATTTT. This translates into CASSPPAGTKKEDDSNQPQHF.

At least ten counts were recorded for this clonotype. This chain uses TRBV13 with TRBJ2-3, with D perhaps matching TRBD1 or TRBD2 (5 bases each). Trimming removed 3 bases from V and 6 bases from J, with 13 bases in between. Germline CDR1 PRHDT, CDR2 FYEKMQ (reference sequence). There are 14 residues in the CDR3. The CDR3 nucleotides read TGTGCCAGCAGCTTGAGGGGTCTCGTGGATACGCAGTATTTT. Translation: CASSLRGLVDTQYF.

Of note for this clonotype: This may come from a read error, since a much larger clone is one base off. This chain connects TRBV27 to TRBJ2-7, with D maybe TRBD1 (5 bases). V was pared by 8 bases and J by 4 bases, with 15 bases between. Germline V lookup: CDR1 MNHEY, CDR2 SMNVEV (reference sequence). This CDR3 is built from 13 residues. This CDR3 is CASAQAEVYEQYF. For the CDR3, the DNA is TGTGCCAGCGCACAGGCCGAGGTATACGAGCAGTACTTC.

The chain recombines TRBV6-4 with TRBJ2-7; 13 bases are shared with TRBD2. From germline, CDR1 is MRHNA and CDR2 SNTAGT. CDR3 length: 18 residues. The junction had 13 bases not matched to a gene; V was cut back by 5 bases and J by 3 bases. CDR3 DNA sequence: TGTGCCAGCAGTCCATCAACCGGGACTAGCGGGGAGGGCTACGAGCAGTACTTC. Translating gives CASSPSTGTSGEGYEQYF.

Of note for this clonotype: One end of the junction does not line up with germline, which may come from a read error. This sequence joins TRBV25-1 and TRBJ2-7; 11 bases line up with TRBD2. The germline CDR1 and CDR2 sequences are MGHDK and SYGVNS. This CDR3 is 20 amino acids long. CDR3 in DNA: TGTGCCTGCAGTGCTATCCCTGGCTCGGGACTAGCGGTCCGCCGGTACGAGCAGTACTTC. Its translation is CACSAIPGSGLAVRRYEQYF.

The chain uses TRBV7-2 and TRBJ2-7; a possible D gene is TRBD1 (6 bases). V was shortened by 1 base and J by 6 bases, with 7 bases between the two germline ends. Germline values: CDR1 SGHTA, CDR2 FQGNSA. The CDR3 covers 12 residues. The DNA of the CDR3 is TGTGCCAGCAGCTTAGGGGGGCGCGAGCAGTACTTC. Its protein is CASSLGGREQYF.

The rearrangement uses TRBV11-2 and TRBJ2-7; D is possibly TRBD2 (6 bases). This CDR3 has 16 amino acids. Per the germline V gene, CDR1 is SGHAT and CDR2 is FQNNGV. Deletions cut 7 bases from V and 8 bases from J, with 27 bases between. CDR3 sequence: CASNPTVSTAGYKQYF. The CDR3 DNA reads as TGTGCCAGCAACCCCACCGTTTCCACCGCGGGGTACAAGCAGTACTTC.

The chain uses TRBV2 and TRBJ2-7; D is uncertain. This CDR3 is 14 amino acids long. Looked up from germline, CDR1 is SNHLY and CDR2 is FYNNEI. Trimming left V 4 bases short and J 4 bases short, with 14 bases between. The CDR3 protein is CASSGPADSYEQYV. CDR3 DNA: TGTGCCAGCAGTGGTCCCGCGGATAGTTACGAGCAGTACGTC.

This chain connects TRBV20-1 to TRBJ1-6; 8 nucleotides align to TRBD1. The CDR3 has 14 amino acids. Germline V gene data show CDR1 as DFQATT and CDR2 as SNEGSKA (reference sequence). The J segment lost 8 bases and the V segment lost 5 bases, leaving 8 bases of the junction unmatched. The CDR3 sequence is CSAHRGTGDSPLHF. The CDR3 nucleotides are TGCAGTGCTCACCGTGGGACAGGTGATTCACCCCTCCACTTT.

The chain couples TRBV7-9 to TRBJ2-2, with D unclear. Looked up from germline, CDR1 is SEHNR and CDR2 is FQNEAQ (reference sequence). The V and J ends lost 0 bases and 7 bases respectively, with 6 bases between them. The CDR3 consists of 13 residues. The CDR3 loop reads CASSLAPSGELFF. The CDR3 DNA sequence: TGTGCCAGCAGCTTAGCGCCTAGCGGGGAGCTGTTTTTT.

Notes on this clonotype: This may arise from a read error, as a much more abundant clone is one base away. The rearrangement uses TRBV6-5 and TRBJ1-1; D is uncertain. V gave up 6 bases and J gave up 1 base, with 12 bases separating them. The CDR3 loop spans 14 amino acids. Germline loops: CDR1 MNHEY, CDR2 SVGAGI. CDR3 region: CASRSSEKNTEAFF. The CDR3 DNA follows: TGTGCCAGCAGGTCCTCCGAGAAGAACACTGAAGCTTTCTTT.

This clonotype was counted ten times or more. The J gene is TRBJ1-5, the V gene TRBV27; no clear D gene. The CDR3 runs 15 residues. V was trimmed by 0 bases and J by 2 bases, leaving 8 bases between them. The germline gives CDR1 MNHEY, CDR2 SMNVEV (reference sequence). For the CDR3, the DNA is TGTGCCAGCAGTTTATCCAGGACGGGCAATCAGCCCCAGCATTTT. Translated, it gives CASSLSRTGNQPQHF.

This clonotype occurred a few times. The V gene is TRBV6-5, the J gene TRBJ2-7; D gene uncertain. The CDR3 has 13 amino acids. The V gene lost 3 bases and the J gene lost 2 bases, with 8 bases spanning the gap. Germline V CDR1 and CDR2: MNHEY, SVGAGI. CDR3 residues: CASSYGLTYEQYF. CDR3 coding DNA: TGTGCCAGCAGTTATGGCCTGACCTACGAGCAGTACTTC.

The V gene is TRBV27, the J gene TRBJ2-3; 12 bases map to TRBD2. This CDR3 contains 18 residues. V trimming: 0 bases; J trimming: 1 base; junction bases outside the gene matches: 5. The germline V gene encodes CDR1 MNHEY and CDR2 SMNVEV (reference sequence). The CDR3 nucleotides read TGTGCCAGCAGTTTATCGACTAGCGGGAGATCGGGCACAGATACGCAGTATTTT. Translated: CASSLSTSGRSGTDTQYF.

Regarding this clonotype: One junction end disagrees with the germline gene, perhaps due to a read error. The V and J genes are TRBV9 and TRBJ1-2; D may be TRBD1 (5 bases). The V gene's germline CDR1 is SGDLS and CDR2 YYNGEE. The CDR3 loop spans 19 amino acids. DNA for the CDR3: TGTGCCAGCAGCAGGCAGGGCCGCTCCGCTGAAGCTTGGGACTATGCCTACACCTTC. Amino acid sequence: CASSRQGRSAEAWDYAYTF.

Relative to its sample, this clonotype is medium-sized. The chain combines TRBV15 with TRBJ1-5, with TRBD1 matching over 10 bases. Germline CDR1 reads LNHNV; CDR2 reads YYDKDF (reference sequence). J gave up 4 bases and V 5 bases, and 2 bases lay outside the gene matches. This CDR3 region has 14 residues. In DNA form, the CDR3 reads TGTGCCACCAGCCGGGACAGGGGAAATCAGCCCCAGCATTTT. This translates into CATSRDRGNQPQHF.

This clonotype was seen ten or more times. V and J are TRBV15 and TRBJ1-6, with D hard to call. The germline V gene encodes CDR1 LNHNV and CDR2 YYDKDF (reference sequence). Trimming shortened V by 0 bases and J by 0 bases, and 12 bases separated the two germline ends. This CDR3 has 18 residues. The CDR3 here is CATSRDPGPSSYNSPLHF. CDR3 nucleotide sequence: TGTGCCACCAGCAGAGATCCCGGCCCGAGCTCCTATAATTCACCCCTCCACTTT.

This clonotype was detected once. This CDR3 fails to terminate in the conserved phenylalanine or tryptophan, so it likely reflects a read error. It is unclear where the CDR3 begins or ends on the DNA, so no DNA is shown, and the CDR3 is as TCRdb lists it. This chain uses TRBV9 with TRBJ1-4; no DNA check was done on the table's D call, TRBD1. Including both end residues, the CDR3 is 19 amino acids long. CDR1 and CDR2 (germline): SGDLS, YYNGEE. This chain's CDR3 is CASSPGQGGPGNTEAFFGQ.

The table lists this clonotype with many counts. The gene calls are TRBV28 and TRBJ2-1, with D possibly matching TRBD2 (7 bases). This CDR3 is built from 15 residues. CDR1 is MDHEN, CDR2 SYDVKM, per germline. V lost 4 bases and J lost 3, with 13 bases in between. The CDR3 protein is CASSSKGGYYNEQFF. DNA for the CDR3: TGTGCCAGCAGTTCCAAGGGGGGGTACTACAATGAGCAGTTCTTC.